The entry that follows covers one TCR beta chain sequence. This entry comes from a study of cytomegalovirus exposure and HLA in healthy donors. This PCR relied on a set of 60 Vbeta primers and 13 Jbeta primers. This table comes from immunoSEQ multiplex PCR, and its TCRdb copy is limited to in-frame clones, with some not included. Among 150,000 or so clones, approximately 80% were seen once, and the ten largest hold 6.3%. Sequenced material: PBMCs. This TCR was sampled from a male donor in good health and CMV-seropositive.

The CDR3 protein is CAWIWDSRVGELFF. The CDR3, as DNA: TGTGCCTGGATTTGGGACAGCAGGGTCGGGGAGCTGTTTTTT. The chain carries TRBV30 and TRBJ2-2; TRBD1 matches 7 bases. The CDR3 is 14 residues long. After removal of 4 bases from V and 7 bases from J, the junction contained 9 bases not matched to a gene. Germline values: CDR1 GTSNPN, CDR2 SVGIG (reference sequence).